This entry describes one TCR beta chain. Noted treatment: 19 received Ad26.COV2.S at low or high dose, single or two shots; 5 received placebo; per-sample allocation not given. Sampling happened 63 days after the first vaccine or placebo injection. This record comes from a study of Ad26.COV2.S vaccination and SARS-CoV-2 variants. From germline, CDR1 is SGHRS and CDR2 YFSETQ. With 0 bases removed from V and 2 bases from J, the gap between germline ends came to 11 bases. The CDR3 runs 15 residues. Clones were read by immunoSEQ multiplex PCR, and TCRdb kept only the in-frame ones, dropping some. The data hold 350,000 to 500,000 clones, with roughly 87% observed a single time.

The J gene is TRBJ2-5, the V gene TRBV5-1; D uncertain. The sequence was collected from a person aged 18-60 years who received the Ad26.COV2.S COVID-19 vaccine or a placebo. Material: peripheral blood, obtained in a trial of Ad26.COV2.S vaccine versus placebo. The CDR3 here is CASSLAPGFQETQYF. CDR3 DNA sequence: TGCGCCAGCAGCTTGGCGCCAGGCTTTCAAGAGACCCAGTACTTC.